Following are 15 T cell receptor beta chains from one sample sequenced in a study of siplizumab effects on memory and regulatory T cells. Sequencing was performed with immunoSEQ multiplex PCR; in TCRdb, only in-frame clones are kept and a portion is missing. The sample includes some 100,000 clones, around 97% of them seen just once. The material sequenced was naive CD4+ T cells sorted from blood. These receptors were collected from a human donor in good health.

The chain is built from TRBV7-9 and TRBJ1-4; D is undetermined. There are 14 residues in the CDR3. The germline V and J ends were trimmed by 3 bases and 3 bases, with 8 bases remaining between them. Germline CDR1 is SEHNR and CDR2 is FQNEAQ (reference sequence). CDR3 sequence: CASSFWESNEKLFF. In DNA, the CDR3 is TGTGCCAGCAGCTTTTGGGAGTCTAATGAAAAACTGTTTTTT. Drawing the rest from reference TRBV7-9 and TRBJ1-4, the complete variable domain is DTGVSQNPRHKITKRGQNVTFRCDPISEHNRLYWYRQTLGQGPEFLTYFQNEAQLEKSRLLSDRFSAERPKGSFSTLEIQRTEQGDSAMYLCASSFWESNEKLFFGSGTQLSVL.

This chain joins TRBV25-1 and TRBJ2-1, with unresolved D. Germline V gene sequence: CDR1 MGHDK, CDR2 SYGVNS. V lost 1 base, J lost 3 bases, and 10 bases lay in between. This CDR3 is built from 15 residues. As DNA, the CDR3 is TGTGCCAGCAGTGAATGGAAAGGGCACTACAATGAGCAGTTCTTC. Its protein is CASSEWKGHYNEQFF.

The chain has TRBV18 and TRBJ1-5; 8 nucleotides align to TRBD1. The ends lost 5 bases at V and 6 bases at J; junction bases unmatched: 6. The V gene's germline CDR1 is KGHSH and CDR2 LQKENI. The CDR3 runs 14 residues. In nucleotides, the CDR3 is TGTGCCAGCTCAGCAGACAGGGGCGGTCAGCCCCAGCATTTT. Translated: CASSADRGGQPQHF.

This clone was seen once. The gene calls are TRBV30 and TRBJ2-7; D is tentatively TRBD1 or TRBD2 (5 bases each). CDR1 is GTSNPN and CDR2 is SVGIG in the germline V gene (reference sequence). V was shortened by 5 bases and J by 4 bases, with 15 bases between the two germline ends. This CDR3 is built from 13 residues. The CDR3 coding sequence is TGTGCCTGGGAAGGGCAGGGCGGGTACGAGCAGTACTTC. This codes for CAWEGQGGYEQYF.

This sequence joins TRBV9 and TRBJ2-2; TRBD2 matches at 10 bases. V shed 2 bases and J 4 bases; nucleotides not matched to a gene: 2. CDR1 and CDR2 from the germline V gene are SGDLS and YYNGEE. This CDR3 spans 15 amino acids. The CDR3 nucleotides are TGTGCCAGCAGCGTGAGCGGGGGGGCCACCGGGGAGCTGTTTTTT. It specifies CASSVSGGATGELFF.

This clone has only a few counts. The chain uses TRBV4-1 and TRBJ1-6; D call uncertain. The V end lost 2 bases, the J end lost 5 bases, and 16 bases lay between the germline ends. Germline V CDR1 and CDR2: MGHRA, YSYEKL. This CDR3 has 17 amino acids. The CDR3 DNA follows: TGCGCCAGCAGCCAATCAGGTTCTGGACGGAATAATTCACCCCTCCACTTT. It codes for CASSQSGSGRNNSPLHF.

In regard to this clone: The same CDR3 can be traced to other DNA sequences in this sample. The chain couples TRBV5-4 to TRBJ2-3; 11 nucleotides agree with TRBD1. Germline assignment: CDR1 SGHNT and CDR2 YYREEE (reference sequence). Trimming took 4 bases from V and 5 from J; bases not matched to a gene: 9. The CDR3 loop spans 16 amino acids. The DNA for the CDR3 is TGTGCCAGCAGCACCGGGACAGGGGGTGTTTTAGATACGCAGTATTTT. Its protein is CASSTGTGGVLDTQYF.

CDR3 residues: CASSPRRGPETQYF. CDR3 bases: TGTGCCAGCTCACCCAGGAGGGGGCCTGAGACCCAGTACTTC. The chain carries TRBV18 and TRBJ2-5; tentative D call: TRBD1 (7 bases). Germline V gene data show CDR1 as KGHSH and CDR2 as LQKENI. The CDR3 sequence is 14 residues long. V shed 3 bases and J shed 5 bases, with 13 bases lying between them. The full variable domain, with the rest looked up from reference TRBV18 and TRBJ2-5, is NAGVMQNPRHLVRRRGQEARLRCSPMKGHSHVYWYRQLPEEGLKFMVYLQKENIIDESGMPKERFSAEFPKEGPSILRIQQVVRGDSAAYFCASSPRRGPETQYFGPGTRLLVL.

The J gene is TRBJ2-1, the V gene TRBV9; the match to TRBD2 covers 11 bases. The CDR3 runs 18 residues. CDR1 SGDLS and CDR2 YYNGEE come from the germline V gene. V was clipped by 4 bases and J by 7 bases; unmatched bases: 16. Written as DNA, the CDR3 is TGTGCCAGCAGCCCAGGACCCCCTAGCGGGGGGTTTTCTAATGAGCAGTTCTTC. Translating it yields CASSPGPPSGGFSNEQFF.

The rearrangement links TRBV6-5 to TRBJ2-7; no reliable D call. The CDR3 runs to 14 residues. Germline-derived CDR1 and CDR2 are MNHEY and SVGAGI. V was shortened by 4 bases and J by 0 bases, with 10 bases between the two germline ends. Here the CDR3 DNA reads TGTGCCAGCAGTTTTTCCGGCAGCTCCTACGAGCAGTACTTC. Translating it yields CASSFSGSSYEQYF.

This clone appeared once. CDR3 residues: CASSSGQTGYTF. CDR3 nucleotides: TGTGCCAGCAGTTCAGGACAGACGGGCTACACCTTC. The V call is TRBV6-5, the J call TRBJ1-2, with D tentatively TRBD1 (6 bases). There are 12 residues in the CDR3. CDR1 is MNHEY, CDR2 SVGAGI, per germline. With 4 bases removed from V and 8 bases from J, the gap between germline ends came to 11 bases.

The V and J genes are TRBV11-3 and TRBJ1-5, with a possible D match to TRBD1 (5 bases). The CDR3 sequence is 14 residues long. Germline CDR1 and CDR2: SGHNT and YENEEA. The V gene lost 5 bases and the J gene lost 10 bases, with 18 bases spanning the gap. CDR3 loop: CASSAGPWIRPQHF. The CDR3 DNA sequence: TGTGCCAGCAGCGCGGGACCGTGGATCAGACCCCAGCATTTT.

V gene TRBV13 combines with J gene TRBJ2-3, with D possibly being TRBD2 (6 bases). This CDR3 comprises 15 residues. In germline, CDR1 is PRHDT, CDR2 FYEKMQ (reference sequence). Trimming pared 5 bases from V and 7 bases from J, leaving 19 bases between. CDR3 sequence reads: CASSLYPTSGNTQYF. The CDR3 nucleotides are TGTGCCAGCAGCCTCTACCCGACTAGTGGAAATACGCAGTATTTT.

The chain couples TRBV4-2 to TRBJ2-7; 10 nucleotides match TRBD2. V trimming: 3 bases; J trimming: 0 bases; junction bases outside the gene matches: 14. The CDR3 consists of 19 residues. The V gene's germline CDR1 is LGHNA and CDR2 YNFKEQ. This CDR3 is CASSHMALAGEGSSYEQYF. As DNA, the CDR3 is TGTGCCAGCAGCCATATGGCGCTAGCGGGGGAGGGAAGCTCCTACGAGCAGTACTTC.

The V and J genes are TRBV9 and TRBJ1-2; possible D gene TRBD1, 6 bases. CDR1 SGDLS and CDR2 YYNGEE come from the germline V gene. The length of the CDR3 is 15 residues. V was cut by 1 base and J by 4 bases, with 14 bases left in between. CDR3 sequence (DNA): TGTGCCAGCAGCGTATCTCAAGAGGGGGGCTATGGCTACACCTTC. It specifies CASSVSQEGGYGYTF.